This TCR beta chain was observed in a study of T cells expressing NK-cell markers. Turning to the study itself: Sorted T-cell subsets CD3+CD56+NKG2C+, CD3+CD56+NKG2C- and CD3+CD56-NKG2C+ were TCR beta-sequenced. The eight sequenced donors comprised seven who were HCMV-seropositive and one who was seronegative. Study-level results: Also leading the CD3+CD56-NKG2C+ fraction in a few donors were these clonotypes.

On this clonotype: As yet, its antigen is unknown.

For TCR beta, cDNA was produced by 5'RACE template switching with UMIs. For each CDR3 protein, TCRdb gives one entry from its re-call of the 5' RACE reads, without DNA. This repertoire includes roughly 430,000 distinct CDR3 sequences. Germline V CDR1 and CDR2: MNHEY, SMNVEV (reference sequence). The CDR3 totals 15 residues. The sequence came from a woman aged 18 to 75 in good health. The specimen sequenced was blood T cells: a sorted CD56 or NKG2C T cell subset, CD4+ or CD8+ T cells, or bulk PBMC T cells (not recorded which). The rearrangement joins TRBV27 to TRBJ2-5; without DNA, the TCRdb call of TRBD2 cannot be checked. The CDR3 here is CASSRIAGPQETQYF.